These 18 T cell receptor beta chains were sequenced from one sample in a study of regulatory T cells in long-lasting Graves disease. Stated time point: newly diagnosed GD, antithyroid drugs for less than 3 months. TCR sequences were obtained from RNA taken from PBMCs. Library construction for TCR beta used iRepertoire HTBI primers and Arm-PCR of CDR3 regions. Each CDR3 protein gets one entry after TCRdb re-called the multiplex PCR reads with MiXCR. The sample carries about 320,000 distinct CDR3 sequences, 18% recorded once. This specimen was peripheral blood mononuclear cells (PBMCs), taken at new diagnosis, from a patient treated with antithyroid drugs. Source of these receptors: a female donor with Graves disease.

This clonotype has more than one count but fewer than ten. The chain is built from TRBV9 and TRBJ2-3; D possibly uses TRBD1 or TRBD2 (6 bases each). The germline V gene encodes CDR1 SGDLS and CDR2 YYNGEE. With 3 bases removed from V and 6 bases from J, the gap between germline ends came to 14 bases. This CDR3 has 14 residues. CDR3 coding DNA: TGTGCCAGCAGCGCCGTAGGGGGGTTTGATACGCAGTATTTT. Its translation is CASSAVGGFDTQYF.

In this sample, this clonotype turned up many times. J is TRBJ1-1 and V is TRBV5-1; D not resolved. CDR1 and CDR2 (germline): SGHRS, YFSETQ. Trimming left V 2 bases short and J 2 bases short, with 7 bases between. CDR3 size: 13 residues. CDR3 residues: CASSFSPNTEAFF. The CDR3 coding sequence is TGCGCCAGCAGCTTTAGCCCTAACACTGAAGCTTTCTTT. Combining the CDR3 with reference TRBV5-1 and TRBJ1-1 gives the whole variable domain KAGVTQTPRYLIKTRGQQVTLSCSPISGHRSVSWYQQTPGQGLQFLFEYFSETQRNKGNFPGRFSGRQFSNSRSEMNVSTLELGDSALYLCASSFSPNTEAFFGQGTRLTVV.

This clonotype was seen at least ten times. The V gene is TRBV28, the J gene TRBJ2-7; 15 bases agree with TRBD2. Germline V gene sequence: CDR1 MDHEN, CDR2 SYDVKM. CDR3 length equals 17 residues. Trimming removed 5 bases from V and 7 bases from J; junction bases left unmatched: 12. The CDR3: CASSLLGLAGGAGEQYF. CDR3 DNA: TGTGCCAGCAGTCTACTGGGACTAGCGGGAGGCGCAGGGGAGCAGTACTTC. The full variable domain, rest sourced from reference TRBV28 and TRBJ2-7, is DVKVTQSSRYLVKRTGEKVFLECVQDMDHENMFWYRQDPGLGLRLIYFSYDVKMKEKGDIPEGYSVSREKKERFSLILESASTNQTSMYLCASSLLGLAGGAGEQYFGPGTRLTVT.

Regarding this clonotype: This may be a read error: a much more frequent sequence differs by one nucleotide. The genes are TRBV7-2 and TRBJ1-5; tentative D call: TRBD1 (6 bases). Germline V gene lookup returns CDR1 SGHTA and CDR2 FQGNSA. The CDR3 spans 15 residues. CDR3 coding DNA: TGTGCCAGCAGTTCTGGGGGAGGGGGGTCTCAGTCCCAGCATTTT. It is translated as CASSSGGGGSQSQHF.

This clonotype turned up a few times. This may arise from a read error, as a much more abundant clone is one base away. The genes are TRBV19 and TRBJ1-2; 7 nucleotides match TRBD1. V shed 6 bases, J shed 8 bases, and the junction held 12 bases outside the gene matches. The CDR3 has 14 residues. The germline gives CDR1 LNHDA, CDR2 SQIVND (reference sequence). The CDR3 protein is CASRKGQRVRGYTF. The CDR3 DNA reads as TGTGCCAGTAGAAAGGGACAGCGGGTTCGAGGCTACACCTTC.

This sequence joins TRBV20-1 and TRBJ2-5; D is perhaps TRBD2 (5 bases). CDR1 is DFQATT and CDR2 is SNEGSKA in the germline V gene (reference sequence). V was trimmed by 3 bases and J by 4 bases, leaving 12 bases between them. This CDR3 is built from 13 residues. The CDR3 nucleotides are TGCAGTGCTAGCGGGAAAGACCCAGAGACCCAGTACTTC. This codes for CSASGKDPETQYF.

This clonotype occurred a few times. The chain joins TRBV19 to TRBJ2-7; tentative D call: TRBD1 (6 bases). Between the trimmed V and J ends, which lost 5 bases and 2 bases, there was a span of 13 bases. The V gene's germline CDR1 is LNHDA and CDR2 SQIVND (reference sequence). The CDR3 consists of 14 residues. In DNA, the CDR3 is TGTGCCAGTAGTCTGTTCAGGGGAGCCTACGAGCAGTACTTC. As protein: CASSLFRGAYEQYF.

A few counts support this clonotype. The chain is built from TRBV10-2 and TRBJ1-5; the D gene is possibly TRBD1 (5 bases). The V end was cut by 6 bases, the J end by 0 bases, with 15 bases between. The CDR3 totals 16 residues. CDR1 is WSHSY and CDR2 is SAAADI in the germline V gene. DNA for the CDR3: TGCGCCAGCAGATTGTCCGGACACCCTAGCAATCAGCCCCAGCATTTT. Translating gives CASRLSGHPSNQPQHF.

This clonotype showed up many times. The chain carries TRBV28 and TRBJ2-1; D could derive from TRBD1 or TRBD2 (7 bases each). This CDR3 region has 15 residues. Germline CDR1 is MDHEN and CDR2 is SYDVKM. V lost 4 bases and J lost 5, with 15 bases in between. The CDR3 reads CASSYQGGFHNEQFF. The CDR3 DNA reads as TGTGCCAGCAGTTACCAGGGGGGGTTCCACAATGAGCAGTTCTTC.

Many counts were recorded for this clonotype. The CDR3, as DNA: TGTGCCAGCAGTTTCAACCGGGGCCTAGCCAAAAACATTCAGTACTTC. Translating it yields CASSFNRGLAKNIQYF. This sequence joins TRBV12-3 or TRBV12-4 and TRBJ2-4; perhaps D is TRBD1 or TRBD2 (5 bases each). Trimming removed 3 bases at V and 0 bases at J, with 12 bases between. The CDR3 length is 16 residues.

This clonotype has at least ten counts. The rearrangement joins TRBV19 to TRBJ2-1, with D possibly matching TRBD2 (6 bases). V shed 10 bases and J shed 4 bases, with 14 bases lying between them. Germline V gene data show CDR1 as LNHDA and CDR2 as SQIVND (reference sequence). There are 13 residues in the CDR3. CDR3 DNA sequence: TGTGCCACCTCCGGGGCGGGGTACAATGAGCAGTTCTTC. The encoded protein is CATSGAGYNEQFF.

The V and J genes are TRBV2 and TRBJ2-5, with D tentatively TRBD1 or TRBD2 (6 bases each). This CDR3 has 15 amino acids. Trimming took 4 bases from V and 1 from J, leaving 13 bases between them. Germline assignment: CDR1 SNHLY and CDR2 FYNNEI. The CDR3 region has the DNA TGTGCCAGCAGTGCCGTGGGGGGCCTCCAAGAGACCCAGTACTTC. This encodes CASSAVGGLQETQYF. Drawing the rest from reference TRBV2 and TRBJ2-5, the complete variable domain is EPEVTQTPSHQVTQMGQEVILRCVPISNHLYFYWYRQILGQKVEFLVSFYNNEISEKSEIFDDQFSVERPDGSNFTLKIRSTKLEDSAMYFCASSAVGGLQETQYFGPGTRLLVL.

This chain uses TRBV28 with TRBJ1-4, with TRBD1 matching over 8 bases. CDR3 size: 15 residues. The trim removed 8 bases at V and 5 bases at J, leaving 10 bases unmatched. The germline V gene has CDR1 MDHEN and CDR2 SYDVKM. CDR3 sequence: CASVGQDPKNEKLFF. The DNA of the CDR3 is TGTGCCAGCGTGGGACAGGACCCCAAGAATGAAAAACTGTTTTTT.

The sample holds many counts of this clonotype. The rearrangement uses TRBV11-3 and TRBJ2-5; D is unclear. Looked up from germline, CDR1 is SGHNT and CDR2 is YENEEA. Trimming took off 6 bases at V and 5 bases at J, with 7 bases between the two ends. This CDR3 has 11 residues. CDR3 sequence (DNA): TGTGCCAGCAGGGCGGTGGAGACCCAGTACTTC. Residues: CASRAVETQYF. The full variable domain, its missing parts supplied by reference TRBV11-3 and TRBJ2-5, is EAGVVQSPRYKIIEKKQPVAFWCNPISGHNTLYWYLQNLGQGPELLIRYENEEAVDDSQLPKDRFSAERLKGVDSTLKIQPAELGDSAVYLCASRAVETQYFGPGTRLLVL.

This clonotype was detected many times. CDR3 region: CAIAGGPISYNEQFF. The DNA of the CDR3 is TGTGCCATAGCGGGAGGTCCAATTTCCTACAATGAGCAGTTCTTC. The rearrangement uses TRBV6-2 or TRBV6-3 and TRBJ2-1; 10 nucleotides match TRBD2. Per germline, CDR1 MNHEY and CDR2 SVGEGT. The CDR3 extends over 15 amino acids. Losses at the gene ends were 10 bases for V and 1 base for J; bases not matched to a gene: 7.

This clonotype was detected a few times. V and J are TRBV5-1 and TRBJ2-5; D unresolved. The CDR3 extends over 15 amino acids. The V and J ends lost 0 bases and 0 bases respectively, with 9 bases between them. CDR1 is SGHRS and CDR2 is YFSETQ in the germline V gene. CDR3 loop: CASSLGPLYQETQYF. CDR3 coding DNA: TGCGCCAGCAGCTTGGGACCACTGTACCAAGAGACCCAGTACTTC.

In its sample, this clonotype was seen many times. The chain employs TRBV6-1 and TRBJ1-1, with unresolved D. With 4 bases removed from V and 1 base from J, the gap between germline ends came to 7 bases. This CDR3 contains 13 residues. CDR1 and CDR2 (germline): MNHNS, SASEGT. Here the CDR3 reads CASSARGNTEAFF. CDR3 nucleotides: TGTGCCAGCAGTGCACGGGGGAACACTGAAGCTTTCTTT.

The chain couples TRBV6-5 to TRBJ1-2; the D gene is possibly TRBD1 (6 bases). Trimming took 4 bases from V and 3 from J, leaving 9 bases between them. The CDR3 has 13 residues. Germline CDR1 and CDR2: MNHEY and SVGAGI. The CDR3 bases are TGTGCCAGCAGTTCCGCAGGGGACTATGGCTACACCTTC. Protein: CASSSAGDYGYTF.